This note documents a single T cell receptor (beta chain) sequence. Its cognate antigen is unknown. This record comes from a study of cytomegalovirus exposure and HLA in healthy donors. About the study: Among the roughly 400 genotyped donors, 70% to 90% were placed in the Caucasian-associated ancestry cluster. General study results and limits: According to the study, some 160 TCR beta chains were cytomegalovirus-associated.

The study ran its PCR with 60 Vbeta and 13 Jbeta primers. TCRdb's table, derived via immunoSEQ multiplex PCR, lists solely in-frame clones and lacks some. The sample consists of about 190,000 clones, about three quarters of them appearing once. This CDR3 comprises 15 residues. The V gene end was trimmed by 4 bases and the J gene end by 1 base; junction bases not matched to a gene: 7. CDR1 is SGHRS, CDR2 YFSETQ, per germline. Sequencing was performed on PBMCs. The TCR comes from a middle-aged woman in good health and CMV-seronegative. V and J are TRBV5-1 and TRBJ2-7, with 8 nucleotides matching TRBD1. For the CDR3, the DNA is TGCGCCAGCAGCGCCCCGGACAGGGCGTCCTACGAGCAGTACTTC. Protein product: CASSAPDRASYEQYF.